This TCR beta chain was sequenced for a study of blood T cell repertoires in COVID-19. Background on the study: Acute and convalescent COVID-19 specimens originated in the United States, Italy and Spain.

TCRdb keeps only in-frame clones here, not all; method: immunoSEQ multiplex PCR. The table has 200,000 to 250,000 clones, over 75% seen once. This CDR3 is 15 amino acids long. The V call is TRBV21-1, the J call TRBJ2-7; whether TRBD1, the table's D call, matches the DNA was not checked. TRBV21-1 is tagged as a pseudogene. The receptor was isolated from a man between 45 and 60 years old with COVID-19, enrolled during active disease. Specimen: peripheral blood. CDR3 coding DNA: TGTGCCAGCAGCGCGCGCAGGGGGCTGGCGTACGAGCAGTACTTC. This gives the protein CASSARRGLAYEQYF.